The 24 T cell receptor beta chains below all came from one sample that was sequenced in a study of T cells in Graves' hyperthyroidism and ophthalmopathy. RNA transcripts served as the template for amplifying TCR beta CDR3 regions. Researchers ran a first-round RT-PCR on the TCR CDR3 using the HTBI primer set. From the multiplex PCR reads, TCRdb called clonotypes with MiXCR, one entry per CDR3 protein. The table has hundreds of thousands of distinct CDR3 sequences, 16% seen once. Sequencing used blood. The origin of the receptors is a woman younger than 35 with Graves' hyperthyroidism.

This clonotype was detected ten times or more. This sequence joins TRBV7-9 and TRBJ2-7, with TRBD1 matching over 7 bases. Germline V gives CDR1 SEHNR, CDR2 FQNEAQ (reference sequence). CDR3 length: 15 residues. Trimming at V came to 0 bases and at J to 5 bases, leaving 7 bases not matched to a gene. This CDR3 reads CASSLAGTAGDEQYF. The CDR3 nucleotides are TGTGCCAGCAGCTTAGCAGGGACAGCAGGAGACGAGCAGTACTTC. Based on the CDR3 plus reference TRBV7-9 and TRBJ2-7, the full variable domain is DTGVSQNPRHKITKRGQNVTFRCDPISEHNRLYWYRQTLGQGPEFLTYFQNEAQLEKSRLLSDRFSAERPKGSFSTLEIQRTEQGDSAMYLCASSLAGTAGDEQYFGPGTRLTVT.

This clonotype occurred many times. This chain uses TRBV6-1 with TRBJ1-2; D is unclear. The germline V and J ends were trimmed by 6 bases and 0 bases, with 8 bases remaining between them. This CDR3 has 13 amino acids. Germline CDR1 reads MNHNS; CDR2 reads SASEGT. The chain's CDR3 is CASSPVPNYGYTF. The CDR3 DNA reads as TGTGCCAGCAGCCCGGTCCCTAACTATGGCTACACCTTC.

This clonotype has a count of ten or more. The chain has TRBV5-1 and TRBJ2-7, with D unclear. The CDR3 totals 14 residues. Germline values: CDR1 SGHRS, CDR2 YFSETQ. The V and J ends lost 4 bases and 4 bases respectively, with 15 bases between them. CDR3 loop: CASSLRRLAYEQYF. CDR3 sequence (DNA): TGCGCCAGCAGCCTCCGTCGTCTGGCATACGAGCAGTACTTC.

This chain joins TRBV24-1 and TRBJ1-2; possibly TRBD1 for D (5 bases). The CDR3 runs to 15 residues. V was shortened by 5 bases and J by 7 bases, with 19 bases between the two germline ends. Germline loops: CDR1 KGHDR, CDR2 SFDVKD. CDR3 sequence reads: CATSGDGIGFGGYTF. CDR3 DNA: TGTGCCACCAGTGGGGACGGGATCGGGTTTGGTGGCTACACCTTC.

This clonotype has a count of ten or more. The rearrangement joins TRBV3-1 to TRBJ2-1; 9 nucleotides align to TRBD2. Germline-derived CDR1 and CDR2 are LGHDT and YNNKEL (reference sequence). After removal of 3 bases from V and 7 bases from J, the junction contained 7 bases not matched to a gene. The CDR3 consists of 15 residues. The CDR3: CASSQSSGEGNEQFF. The CDR3 nucleotides read TGTGCCAGCAGCCAGTCTAGCGGGGAGGGGAATGAGCAGTTCTTC.

This clonotype was counted a few times. In DNA form, the CDR3 reads TGTGCCACCAGCAGAGACCCTATCTATACGGAGACCCAGTACTTC. Protein sequence: CATSRDPIYTETQYF. The chain couples TRBV15 to TRBJ2-5; D gene ambiguous. The CDR3 is 15 amino acids. Per the germline V gene, CDR1 is LNHNV and CDR2 is YYDKDF (reference sequence). Trimming cost V 0 bases and J 5 bases, with 13 bases left between them.

In its sample, this clonotype was seen a few times. The V and J genes are TRBV10-3 and TRBJ2-7, with TRBD2 matching 8 bases. This CDR3 contains 12 residues. The germline gives CDR1 ENHRY, CDR2 SYGVKD. The trim removed 10 bases at V and 9 bases at J, leaving 11 bases unmatched. CDR3 amino acids: CATQGGRTWQYF. Written as DNA, the CDR3 is TGTGCCACCCAAGGCGGGAGGACGTGGCAGTACTTC.

The chain links TRBV10-3 to TRBJ2-7; 15 bases agree with TRBD2. CDR1 is ENHRY, CDR2 SYGVKD, per germline. This CDR3 is 17 amino acids long. V trimming: 3 bases; J trimming: 2 bases; junction bases outside the gene matches: 5. CDR3 region: CAISDPGLAGGTYEQYF. Written as DNA, the CDR3 is TGTGCCATCAGTGACCCCGGACTAGCGGGGGGGACCTACGAGCAGTACTTC.

This clonotype was counted between two and nine times. This chain joins TRBV11-2 and TRBJ2-1; 14 bases map to TRBD2. The trim removed 6 bases at V and 9 bases at J, leaving 1 base unmatched. CDR1 SGHAT and CDR2 FQNNGV come from the germline V gene. The CDR3 consists of 13 residues. The CDR3 DNA is TGTGCCAGCAGTGGACTAGCGGGGGGTGAGCAGTTCTTC. Translated: CASSGLAGGEQFF.

Ten or more counts support this clonotype. The V and J genes are TRBV10-1 and TRBJ2-7, with D hard to call. CDR3 size: 14 residues. Germline V gene data show CDR1 as WNHNN and CDR2 as SYGVQD (reference sequence). The ends were cut back, 3 bases at V and 1 base at J, with 10 bases in the middle. Here the CDR3 reads CASSEYHGSYEQYF. DNA of the CDR3: TGCGCCAGCAGTGAATATCACGGGTCCTACGAGCAGTACTTC.

The sample holds a few counts of this clonotype. This rearrangement joins TRBV7-8 to TRBJ1-5; unclear D gene. Trimming took off 7 bases at V and 5 bases at J, with 12 bases between the two ends. Germline CDR1 and CDR2: SGHVS and FQNEAQ. CDR3 size: 13 residues. This CDR3 reads CASTVLPDQPQHF. The CDR3 DNA follows: TGTGCCAGCACAGTTCTACCCGATCAGCCCCAGCATTTT.

V is TRBV9 and J is TRBJ2-5; TRBD2 aligns across 12 bases. After removal of 4 bases from V and 5 bases from J, the junction contained 12 bases not matched to a gene. CDR1 and CDR2 (germline): SGDLS, YYNGEE. The CDR3 contains 17 residues. CDR3 residues: CASSPLAGGPGGETQYF. In DNA, the CDR3 is TGTGCCAGCAGCCCCCTAGCGGGAGGGCCGGGGGGGGAGACCCAGTACTTC.

The chain has TRBV28 and TRBJ1-5; 7 positions match TRBD1. The CDR3 contains 15 residues. Trimming cost V 6 bases and J 4 bases; bases outside gene matches: 9. The germline V gene encodes CDR1 MDHEN and CDR2 SYDVKM. CDR3 protein: CASRGGTDFNQPQHF. CDR3 DNA: TGTGCCAGCAGGGGAGGGACAGATTTTAATCAGCCCCAGCATTTT.

At least ten counts were recorded for this clonotype. The chain recombines TRBV6-1 with TRBJ2-2; D perhaps matches TRBD1 (5 bases). CDR1 is MNHNS and CDR2 is SASEGT in the germline V gene. The CDR3 sequence is 16 residues long. V lost 7 bases and J lost 6, with 21 bases in between. The CDR3 region is CASKGSDAKGSGELFF. In DNA form, the CDR3 reads TGTGCCAGCAAAGGCTCGGATGCCAAGGGGTCCGGGGAGCTGTTTTTT.

The chain carries TRBV11-3 and TRBJ1-2; 8 bases line up with TRBD1. From germline, CDR1 is SGHNT and CDR2 YENEEA. V lost 0 bases to trimming and J lost 5 bases; unmatched junction nucleotides: 5. The CDR3 extends over 15 amino acids. CDR3 amino acids: CASSLDPGTGYGYTF. The DNA of the CDR3 is TGTGCCAGCAGCTTAGATCCCGGGACAGGATATGGCTACACCTTC.

About this clonotype itself: This clone may be a read error of a much larger clone one base away. V and J are TRBV15 and TRBJ2-5; D unclear. The CDR3 has 14 amino acids. The V gene's germline CDR1 is LNHNV and CDR2 YYDKDF (reference sequence). The CDR3 protein is CAISRDRQTRTQYF. In nucleotides, the CDR3 is TGTGCCATCAGCAGAGATCGGCAGACTCGGACCCAGTACTTC.

This clonotype was found many times. The V and J genes are TRBV7-2 and TRBJ2-3; 9 nucleotides match TRBD2. Trimming cost V 6 bases and J 9 bases; bases outside gene matches: 4. Per germline, CDR1 SGHTA and CDR2 FQGNSA. This CDR3 spans 12 amino acids. CDR3 residues: CASSWTSETQYF. The CDR3 DNA reads as TGTGCCAGCAGTTGGACTAGCGAAACGCAGTATTTT. The whole variable domain, remainder taken from reference TRBV7-2 and TRBJ2-3, is GAGVSQSPSNKVTEKGKDVELRCDPISGHTALYWYRQSLGQGLEFLIYFQGNSAPDKSGLPSDRFSAERTGGSVSTLTIQRTQQEDSAVYLCASSWTSETQYFGPGTRLTVL.

A few counts support this clonotype. The genes are TRBV6-5 and TRBJ2-1, with D possibly matching TRBD2 (7 bases). Germline V gene sequence: CDR1 MNHEY, CDR2 SVGAGI. CDR3 size: 11 residues. Trimming shortened V by 2 bases and J by 12 bases, and 8 bases separated the two germline ends. The CDR3: CASSYRGGQFF. As DNA, the CDR3 is TGTGCCAGCAGTTACAGGGGGGGGCAGTTCTTC.

This clonotype has only a few counts. The chain combines TRBV7-3 with TRBJ2-1; tentatively, D is TRBD2 (7 bases). The V gene's germline CDR1 is SGHTA and CDR2 FQGTGA. The CDR3 has 15 amino acids. V dropped 3 bases and J dropped 9 bases, with 18 bases sitting between them. In nucleotides, the CDR3 is TGTGCCAGCAGCTTTTCCCCTGGGGGGGGCGGTGAGCAGTTCTTC. Translation gives CASSFSPGGGGEQFF.

This clonotype was recorded at least ten times. The chain joins TRBV12-3 or TRBV12-4 to TRBJ1-1, with 8 bases matching TRBD1. V trimming: 5 bases; J trimming: 7 bases; junction bases outside the gene matches: 18. The CDR3 is made up of 17 amino acids. The CDR3 DNA sequence: TGTGCCAGCAGTCCCCCTCGGACAGGGATTTTAGAGGGTGAAGCTTTCTTT. It is translated as CASSPPRTGILEGEAFF.

This clonotype was detected many times. The rearrangement links TRBV28 to TRBJ2-7; 10 nucleotides match TRBD1. The germline V gene has CDR1 MDHEN and CDR2 SYDVKM. V lost 8 bases and J lost 3; bases outside the gene matches: 13. The CDR3 extends over 16 amino acids. The chain's CDR3 is CASHPGQGSDFYEQYF. Here the CDR3 DNA reads TGTGCCAGCCACCCGGGACAGGGGTCCGACTTCTACGAGCAGTACTTC.

The chain has TRBV29-1 and TRBJ1-1, with a possible D match to TRBD1 (6 bases). The CDR3 consists of 10 residues. Germline CDR1 SQVTM, CDR2 ANQGSEA. The ends were cut back, 6 bases at V and 10 bases at J, with 12 bases in the middle. The CDR3 here is CSVGQSRAFF. The CDR3 DNA sequence: TGCAGCGTCGGACAGAGTAGAGCTTTCTTT.

This clonotype came up a few times. The chain carries TRBV20-1 and TRBJ2-7; D unclear. The CDR3 covers 14 residues. Trimming removed 0 bases at V and 4 bases at J, with 13 bases between. Germline V gene lookup returns CDR1 DFQATT and CDR2 SNEGSKA (reference sequence). CDR3 DNA: TGCAGTGCTAGAGATTACGGTAAATATTACGAGCAGTACTTC. Amino acid sequence: CSARDYGKYYEQYF.

This clonotype was seen repeatedly, ten times or more. The chain couples TRBV13 to TRBJ1-5; maybe TRBD1 (5 bases). The CDR3 has 15 residues. V was trimmed by 6 bases and J by 0 bases, leaving 12 bases between them. From germline, CDR1 is PRHDT and CDR2 FYEKMQ (reference sequence). The CDR3 DNA follows: TGTGCCAGCAGTTCCGGGACTGCTAGCAATCAGCCCCAGCATTTT. Amino acid sequence: CASSSGTASNQPQHF.